This T cell receptor beta chain is drawn from a study of T cells in narcolepsy (dated by TCRdb to the late 2010s). Some background on the complete study: Patients with narcolepsy type 1 or type 2 (NT1, NT2) were enrolled in the study together with healthy control donors. Autoreactive T cells targeting hypocretin neuron self-antigens (hypocretin, TRIB2) were sought in narcolepsy patients, and TCR Vbeta sequencing was used to track clonotypes in blood and CSF. Results and caveats for the whole study, not just this receptor: HCRT-specific and TRIB2-specific autoreactive clonotypes were highlighted in plots that compared CD4+ T cell clonotypes in CSF versus blood from the same patient. Autoreactive clonotypes were reported to be detected serially in the blood of the same patients and of different patients, but not in the blood of healthy controls. Some blood memory CD4+ repertoires from patients and controls contained no sequences matching autoreactive T cell clones. Patients and controls had similar numbers of sequenced blood memory CD4+ clonotypes, with averages of approximately 40,000 in patients and around 36,000 in controls.

Comment on this clone: This receptor's antigen is unknown. No quality values exist for individual bases; no much larger clone is one base distant.

The library was made by the immunoSEQ multiplex PCR assay. Sourced from immuneACCESS, this table was stored by TCRdb with only in-frame sequences that have V and J called. A share of the clones is absent; for the studies checked, an unresolved V gene accounts for under half, and the remainder has no known explanation. The sample has roughly 35,000 clones on record, about 85% of them singletons. The ten largest clones take up 1.5% to 2% of the sample. For TCR Vbeta sequencing, memory CD4+ T cells were sorted ex vivo from the peripheral blood of narcolepsy patients and healthy controls. V is cut back by 6 bases and J by 7 bases, with 12 bases in the junction unmatched. From cysteine to phenylalanine, the CDR3 is 15 amino acids long. Kept here is only the CDR3 DNA, which spans 45 bases and is read in frame from base 1. Taken from the germline V gene, the CDR1 and CDR2 loops are SGHTA and FQGNSA.

The material sequenced was CD45RA- memory CD4+ T cells from PBMCs. The cell subset or site label, as the study defines it: memory T cells sorted ex vivo from peripheral blood. This TCR came from a human donor with narcolepsy. The chain is made from TRBV7-2 and TRBJ1-5, and 7 junction bases match TRBD1. CDR3 reads: CASSRQGRGQQPQHF. In nucleotide form, the sequence is TGTGCCAGCAGTAGACAGGGAAGGGGGCAACAGCCCCAGCATTTT.